These 19 T cell receptor beta chains share one sample of origin, sequenced in a study of blood T cell repertoires in COVID-19. Profiled with immunoSEQ multiplex PCR; TCRdb holds only in-frame clones, not every one. The sample shows around 18,000 clones, roughly nine tenths of them seen only once. The specimen sequenced was peripheral blood. These receptors all come from a human donor in a cohort sampled during active COVID-19.

This chain links TRBV5-1 with TRBJ1-5; 9 positions match TRBD1. The V and J ends lost 4 bases and 4 bases, in that order; junction bases with no gene match: 3. The length of the CDR3 is 14 residues. Germline CDR1 reads SGHRS; CDR2 reads YFSETQ. CDR3 nucleotide sequence: TGCGCCAGCAGCGCCGGGACAGGGAATCAGCCCCAGCATTTT. Amino acid sequence: CASSAGTGNQPQHF.

The rearrangement uses TRBV15 and TRBJ2-1; 9 bases are a match to TRBD2. The V and J ends lost 5 bases and 4 bases, in that order; junction bases with no gene match: 6. CDR3 size: 15 residues. Germline values: CDR1 LNHNV, CDR2 YYDKDF (reference sequence). The DNA of the CDR3 is TGTGCCACCAGCCTGAGGGCGGGGGGGTACAATGAGCAGTTCTTC. Translated: CATSLRAGGYNEQFF.

The rearrangement links TRBV7-9 to TRBJ2-3; weak D call: TRBD2 (7 bases). CDR1 SEHNR and CDR2 FQNEAQ come from the germline V gene (reference sequence). The CDR3 is 16 residues long. V was pared by 4 bases and J by 2 bases, with 16 bases between. DNA of the CDR3: TGTGCCAGCAGCTCGAGCGGGGACACCCCCACAGATACGCAGTATTTT. Protein: CASSSSGDTPTDTQYF.

This sequence joins TRBV7-2 and TRBJ2-1, with TRBD2 matching over 10 bases. The CDR3 has 15 amino acids. V gave up 5 bases and J gave up 2 bases; unmatched junction bases: 3. CDR1 is SGHTA and CDR2 is FQGNSA in the germline V gene. The CDR3 sequence: CASSQLAGAYNEQFF. The CDR3 DNA reads TGTGCCAGCAGCCAGCTAGCGGGGGCCTACAATGAGCAGTTCTTC.

The CDR3 loop is CASSPGQGWVTEAFF. The CDR3 bases are TGTGCCAGCAGCCCGGGCCAGGGATGGGTCACTGAAGCTTTCTTT. The rearrangement uses TRBV9 and TRBJ1-1; D might be TRBD1 (5 bases). V gave up 4 bases and J gave up 4 bases, with 17 bases separating them. CDR1 and CDR2 (germline): SGDLS, YYNGEE. The CDR3 totals 15 residues. The complete variable domain, with remaining parts taken from reference TRBV9 and TRBJ1-1, reads DSGVTQTPKHLITATGQRVTLRCSPRSGDLSVYWYQQSLDQGLQFLIQYYNGEERAKGNILERFSAQQFPDLHSELNLSSLELGDSALYFCASSPGQGWVTEAFFGQGTRLTVV.

This chain uses TRBV7-2 with TRBJ1-2; a weak D match, TRBD1 (6 bases). CDR3 length: 14 residues. Germline CDR1 reads SGHTA; CDR2 reads FQGNSA. V was shortened by 5 bases and J by 5 bases, with 15 bases between the two germline ends. CDR3 in DNA: TGTGCCAGCAGCGCAACAGGGTTAGGGTATGGCTACACCTTC. Its protein product is CASSATGLGYGYTF.

The rearrangement uses TRBV7-9 and TRBJ1-2; D remains unclear. Germline V lookup: CDR1 SEHNR, CDR2 FQNEAQ (reference sequence). The CDR3 covers 15 residues. V was pared by 5 bases and J by 6 bases, with 19 bases between. CDR3 DNA sequence: TGTGCCAGCAGCCGCCATTTGGAGGGATCAGATGGCTACACCTTC. Protein: CASSRHLEGSDGYTF.

The V and J genes are TRBV4-1 and TRBJ1-1, with D uncertain. Germline values: CDR1 MGHRA, CDR2 YSYEKL. Trimming removed 0 bases from V and 1 base from J, with 9 bases in between. The CDR3 contains 15 residues. CDR3 in amino acids: CASSQEREGNTEAFF. CDR3 DNA: TGCGCCAGCAGCCAAGAGAGGGAGGGGAACACTGAAGCTTTCTTT.

The V and J genes are TRBV4-2 and TRBJ1-1; TRBD1 is a possible D gene (6 bases). This CDR3 comprises 11 residues. Germline loops: CDR1 LGHNA, CDR2 YNFKEQ. The V gene lost 1 base and the J gene lost 11 bases, with 8 bases spanning the gap. Written as DNA, the CDR3 is TGTGCCAGCAGCCAAGGACAGGAGGCTTTCTTT. Translated: CASSQGQEAFF.

This chain joins TRBV5-1 and TRBJ1-2; D is unclear. There are 14 residues in the CDR3. Trimming cost V 4 bases and J 8 bases, with 18 bases left between them. CDR1 is SGHRS and CDR2 is YFSETQ in the germline V gene. The CDR3 bases are TGCGCCAGCAGCCTGGACGGGCTGGGAGGAGGCTACACCTTC. It specifies CASSLDGLGGGYTF.

V gene TRBV18 combines with J gene TRBJ2-1, with D tentatively TRBD1 (6 bases). This CDR3 spans 15 amino acids. V was shortened by 5 bases and J by 6 bases, with 17 bases between the two germline ends. Per the germline V gene, CDR1 is KGHSH and CDR2 is LQKENI. The CDR3, as DNA: TGTGCCAGCTCATCGACTCCAAGAGGGGGCAATGAGCAGTTCTTC. Protein product: CASSSTPRGGNEQFF.

The chain links TRBV23-1 to TRBJ2-1; D possibly corresponds to TRBD2 (6 bases). TRBV23-1 is labeled an ORF, and its function is uncertain. V dropped 9 bases and J dropped 8 bases, with 17 bases sitting between them. The CDR3 covers 13 residues. The CDR3 DNA reads as TGCGCCAGTCCGATTCGGGACTGGGATGAGCAGTTCTTC. This codes for CASPIRDWDEQFF.

This rearrangement joins TRBV6-5 to TRBJ2-7; weak D call: TRBD2 (5 bases). V lost 10 bases and J lost 0, with 13 bases in between. The CDR3 runs 13 residues. Germline V gives CDR1 MNHEY, CDR2 SVGAGI. In nucleotides, the CDR3 is TGTGCCACCCGGAAGGACTCCTCCTACGAGCAGTACTTC. Amino acid sequence: CATRKDSSYEQYF.

V usage is TRBV6-2 or TRBV6-3 and J usage is TRBJ2-1; tentatively, D is TRBD2 (6 bases). V lost 2 bases and J 5 bases, leaving 13 bases between the germline ends. CDR3 length: 15 amino acids. Germline lookup yields CDR1 MNHEY and CDR2 SVGEGT. The CDR3 DNA sequence: TGTGCCAGCAGTTACAAAGGACTATTTAACAATGAGCAGTTCTTC. Amino acid sequence: CASSYKGLFNNEQFF.

About this clone itself: At one boundary the junction diverges from the germline segment, which might be a read error. The V gene is TRBV7-7, the J gene TRBJ2-5, with TRBD2 matching 11 bases. The CDR3 is made up of 15 amino acids. Germline V gives CDR1 SSHAT, CDR2 FNYEAQ (reference sequence). The CDR3 bases are TGTGCTAGCAGCTTAGGTAGCGGGGGGGCAGAGACCCAGTACTTC. Protein sequence: CASSLGSGGAETQYF.

This chain uses TRBV7-9 with TRBJ1-2; D perhaps matches TRBD1 (5 bases). Germline values: CDR1 SEHNR, CDR2 FQNEAQ (reference sequence). V was pared by 10 bases and J by 4 bases, with 10 bases between. This CDR3 has 11 amino acids. CDR3 sequence (DNA): TGTGCCACCGGGGGAGTCTATGGCTACACCTTC. It specifies CATGGVYGYTF.

In this sample, this clone turned up a few times. This chain connects TRBV19 to TRBJ2-6, with D perhaps TRBD1 (5 bases). V lost 5 bases and J lost 2, with 7 bases in between. CDR3 size: 14 residues. Germline assignment: CDR1 LNHDA and CDR2 SQIVND (reference sequence). The CDR3 DNA reads as TGTGCCAGTAGTGCAGGGACTGGGGCCAACGTCCTGACTTTC. Amino acid sequence: CASSAGTGANVLTF.

The rearrangement links TRBV5-1 to TRBJ1-2; D unclear. Per germline, CDR1 SGHRS and CDR2 YFSETQ. Between the trimmed V and J ends, which lost 1 base and 0 bases, there was a span of 13 bases. The CDR3 spans 16 residues. The CDR3 spells CASSLSSQLANYGYTF. CDR3 DNA sequence: TGCGCCAGCAGCTTGTCGTCTCAACTAGCTAACTATGGCTACACCTTC.

The chain uses TRBV21-1 and TRBJ1-4; the table's D call of TRBD1 was not tested on the DNA. TRBV21-1 is recorded as a pseudogene. CDR3 length equals 17 residues. CDR3 nucleotide sequence: TGTGCCAGCAGCAAAATTAGCAGGGGGCAGGGGGATGAAAAACTGTTTTTT. This translates into CASSKISRGQGDEKLFF.